This T cell receptor beta chain was sequenced in a study of blood T cell repertoires in COVID-19. About the research overall: T cells, B-cell-depleted T cells, or PBMCs provided the cDNA or gDNA that served as material.

With V trimmed by 4 bases and J by 5 bases, 9 bases remained unmatched. The CDR3 contains 15 residues. CDR1 is MDHEN, CDR2 SYDVKM, per germline. In the authors' methods: The authors estimated nucleated cell counts from reference gene primer amplification. TCRdb's copy holds only in-frame clones and misses some; the assay was immunoSEQ multiplex PCR. Clone size and V and J calls were adopted from that table, with D and trimming inferred from the DNA. The data show more than 120,000 clones, with about nine tenths seen just once and roughly 1.6% held by the top ten. The rearrangement uses TRBV28 and TRBJ1-2; TRBD1 aligns across 8 bases. The sample comprised peripheral blood. The receptor's source is a human donor in a cohort sampled during active COVID-19. The CDR3 sequence: CASSSWQGAAYGYTF. CDR3 in DNA: TGTGCCAGCAGTTCGTGGCAGGGGGCTGCTTATGGCTACACCTTC.